These 11 T cell receptor beta chains share one sample of origin, sequenced in a study of shared clonotypes between healthy human individuals. Produced via immunoSEQ multiplex PCR; TCRdb's table is partial and in-frame only. The data show approximately 1.5 million clones, approximately 98.5% seen once. Sequencing was done on a sample of naive CD4+ T cells sorted from blood. The subset: CD45RA+ positively selected. The receptors stem from a man aged 25 to 40 in good health.

The chain links TRBV7-8 to TRBJ2-7; possibly TRBD1 for D (5 bases). The germline V gene encodes CDR1 SGHVS and CDR2 FQNEAQ. This CDR3 is built from 13 residues. Trimming pared 3 bases from V and 3 bases from J, leaving 9 bases between. The DNA for the CDR3 is TGTGCCAGCAGCTTGGGGCTGTACTACGAGCAGTACTTC. Translation gives CASSLGLYYEQYF.

The chain employs TRBV19 and TRBJ2-7, with D perhaps given as TRBD1 or TRBD2 (5 bases each). Germline CDR1 and CDR2: LNHDA and SQIVND (reference sequence). The CDR3 has 14 residues. V was clipped by 5 bases and J by 2 bases, with 13 bases between them. The CDR3 bases are TGTGCCAGTAGTTCGCATTCGGGGCCCTACGAGCAGTACTTC. Translation: CASSSHSGPYEQYF.

This clone has more than one count but fewer than ten. This sequence joins TRBV6-4 and TRBJ1-5, with D hard to call. The ends were cut back, 5 bases at V and 7 bases at J, with 12 bases in the middle. The CDR3 runs 13 residues. CDR1 and CDR2 from the germline V gene are MRHNA and SNTAGT. This CDR3 is CASSLPPGQPQHF. The DNA of the CDR3 is TGTGCCAGCAGTCTTCCTCCGGGCCAGCCCCAGCATTTT.

The count of this clone is one. This chain uses TRBV7-8 with TRBJ2-2; D unclear. CDR1 and CDR2 (germline): SGHVS, FQNEAQ. V was cut by 2 bases and J by 7 bases, with 2 bases left in between. The CDR3 consists of 11 residues. The CDR3 sequence is CASSLLGELFF. In DNA form, the CDR3 reads TGTGCCAGCAGCTTACTCGGGGAGCTGTTTTTT.

The chain recombines TRBV11-3 with TRBJ2-7; no reliable D call. Per the germline V gene, CDR1 is SGHNT and CDR2 is YENEEA. The CDR3 length is 13 residues. The V and J ends lost 0 bases and 7 bases respectively, with 10 bases between them. CDR3 protein: CASSLDINGEQYF. The CDR3 DNA is TGTGCCAGCAGCTTAGATATAAACGGGGAGCAGTACTTC.

The chain employs TRBV19 and TRBJ1-5, with D unresolved. The CDR3 has 15 amino acids. Germline-derived CDR1 and CDR2 are LNHDA and SQIVND (reference sequence). Trimming shortened V by 3 bases and J by 4 bases, and 13 bases separated the two germline ends. The chain's CDR3 is CASSISAASNQPQHF. CDR3 sequence (DNA): TGTGCCAGTAGTATCTCGGCAGCTAGTAATCAGCCCCAGCATTTT.

Worth noting for this clone: This CDR3 is also generated by other DNA sequences in the sample. The chain recombines TRBV5-1 with TRBJ2-2, with D perhaps matching TRBD2 (5 bases). The V end was cut by 0 bases, the J end by 2 bases, with 8 bases between. Germline V lookup: CDR1 SGHRS, CDR2 YFSETQ. CDR3 length equals 15 residues. CDR3 in amino acids: CASSLGTGNTGELFF. The CDR3 DNA sequence: TGCGCCAGCAGCTTGGGGACTGGAAACACCGGGGAGCTGTTTTTT.

V and J are TRBV9 and TRBJ2-3; D is ambiguous. Trimming shortened V by 0 bases and J by 6 bases, and 11 bases separated the two germline ends. Germline CDR1 and CDR2: SGDLS and YYNGEE. The CDR3 loop spans 14 amino acids. The CDR3 loop reads CASSVDASGDTQYF. The CDR3 region has the DNA TGTGCCAGCAGCGTAGACGCGAGTGGGGATACGCAGTATTTT.

The chain couples TRBV18 to TRBJ2-1; 10 bases align to TRBD2. CDR3 length: 16 amino acids. J lost 7 bases, V lost 3 bases, and 9 bases had no gene match. Germline loops: CDR1 KGHSH, CDR2 LQKENI. The CDR3 spells CASSPTLAGIRNEQFF. CDR3 sequence (DNA): TGTGCCAGCTCACCTACACTAGCGGGAATTAGGAATGAGCAGTTCTTC.

Concerning this clone itself: Other DNA sequences within the sample encode an identical CDR3. The DNA for the CDR3 is TGTGCCAGCAGTGTGGGCAGATCCTACAATGAGCAGTTCTTC. Amino acids: CASSVGRSYNEQFF. This chain uses TRBV2 with TRBJ2-1; D remains unclear. The CDR3 contains 14 residues. The ends were cut back, 4 bases at V and 1 base at J, with 8 bases in the middle. In germline, CDR1 is SNHLY, CDR2 FYNNEI. The whole variable domain, remainder taken from reference TRBV2 and TRBJ2-1, is EPEVTQTPSHQVTQMGQEVILRCVPISNHLYFYWYRQILGQKVEFLVSFYNNEISEKSEIFDDQFSVERPDGSNFTLKIRSTKLEDSAMYFCASSVGRSYNEQFFGPGTRLTVL.

This chain joins TRBV11-2 and TRBJ2-5; tentatively, D is TRBD1 or TRBD2 (5 bases each). V lost 8 bases to trimming and J lost 3 bases, with 16 bases between them. The CDR3 has 14 amino acids. Per the germline V gene, CDR1 is SGHAT and CDR2 is FQNNGV. CDR3 DNA: TGTGCCAGCGCGATTGGGACCGGGAAAGAGACCCAGTACTTC. Translating it yields CASAIGTGKETQYF.